This TCR beta chain stems from a study of long-term antiretroviral therapy in people with HIV. Whole-study results and caveats: HIV repertoires spanned narrower CDR3 length ranges than controls.

Assay version v3.0 of immunoSEQ was used, and it was run at survey level. Assay: immunoSEQ multiplex PCR; the TCRdb copy retains only in-frame clones and omits some. The top ten hold about 2.5% of the sample, which has fewer than 45,000 clones, roughly 96% seen once. Germline values: CDR1 LNHDA, CDR2 SQIVND (reference sequence). V lost 4 bases and J 6 bases, leaving 15 bases between the germline ends. There are 15 residues in the CDR3. In the case of this clone: What it binds is unknown.

This TCR derives from a woman aged 45-65 years with HIV. Specimen: unsorted PBMCs, collected 3.7 years after starting antiretroviral therapy. The V call is TRBV19, the J call TRBJ2-2; tentatively, D is TRBD1 (5 bases). The CDR3 DNA reads TGTGCCAGTAGTAGTACAGGTTACATGCCCGGGGAGCTGTTTTTT. Protein product: CASSSTGYMPGELFF. Full variable domain (rest looked up from reference TRBV19 and TRBJ2-2): DGGITQSPKYLFRKEGQNVTLSCEQNLNHDAMYWYRQDPGQGLRLIYYSQIVNDFQKGDIAEGYSVSREKKESFPLTVTSAQKNPTAFYLCASSSTGYMPGELFFGEGSRLTVL.